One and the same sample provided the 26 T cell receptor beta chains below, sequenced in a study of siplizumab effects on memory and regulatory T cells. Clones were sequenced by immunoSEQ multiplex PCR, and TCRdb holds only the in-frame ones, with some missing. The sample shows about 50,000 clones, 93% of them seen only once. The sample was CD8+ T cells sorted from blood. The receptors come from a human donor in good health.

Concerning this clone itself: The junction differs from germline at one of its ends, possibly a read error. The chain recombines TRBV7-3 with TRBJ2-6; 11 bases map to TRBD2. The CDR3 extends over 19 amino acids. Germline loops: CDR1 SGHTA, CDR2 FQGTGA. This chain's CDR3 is CASSITPGLAASGANVLTF. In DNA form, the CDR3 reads TGTGCCAGCAGCATAACCCCGGGACTAGCGGCCTCTGGGGCCAACGTCCTGACTTTC.

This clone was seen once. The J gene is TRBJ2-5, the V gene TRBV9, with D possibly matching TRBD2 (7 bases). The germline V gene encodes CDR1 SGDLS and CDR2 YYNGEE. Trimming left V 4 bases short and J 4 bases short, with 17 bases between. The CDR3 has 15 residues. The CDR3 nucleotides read TGTGCCAGCAGCCCCAATCCCGGGGGGCGAGAGACCCAGTACTTC. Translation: CASSPNPGGRETQYF.

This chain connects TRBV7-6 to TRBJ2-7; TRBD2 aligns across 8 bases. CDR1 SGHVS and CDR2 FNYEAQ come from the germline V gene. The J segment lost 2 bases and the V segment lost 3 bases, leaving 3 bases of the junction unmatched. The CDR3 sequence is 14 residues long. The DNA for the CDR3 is TGTGCCAGCAGCTTGAAGGGACTAGCCTACGAGCAGTACTTC. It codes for CASSLKGLAYEQYF.

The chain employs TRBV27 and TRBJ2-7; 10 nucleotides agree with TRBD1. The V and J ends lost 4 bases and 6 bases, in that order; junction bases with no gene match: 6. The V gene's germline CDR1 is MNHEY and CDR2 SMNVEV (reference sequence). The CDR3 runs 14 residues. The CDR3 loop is CASSSGQGVFEQYF. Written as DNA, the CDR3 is TGTGCCAGCAGTTCTGGACAGGGGGTCTTCGAGCAGTACTTC.

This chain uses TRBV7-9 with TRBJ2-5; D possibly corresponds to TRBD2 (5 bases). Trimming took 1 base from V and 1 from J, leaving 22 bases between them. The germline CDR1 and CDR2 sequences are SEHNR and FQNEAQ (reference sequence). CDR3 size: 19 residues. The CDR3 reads CASSLVSRGRRTIQETQYF. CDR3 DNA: TGTGCCAGCAGCTTAGTATCTCGCGGGCGACGTACTATCCAAGAGACCCAGTACTTC.

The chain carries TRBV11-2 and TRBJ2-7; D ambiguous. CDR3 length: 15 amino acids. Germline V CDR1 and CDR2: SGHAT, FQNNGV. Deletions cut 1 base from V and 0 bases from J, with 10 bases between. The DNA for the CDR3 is TGTGCCAGCAGCTTAGGTGGCAGATCCTCCTACGAGCAGTACTTC. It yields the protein CASSLGGRSSYEQYF.

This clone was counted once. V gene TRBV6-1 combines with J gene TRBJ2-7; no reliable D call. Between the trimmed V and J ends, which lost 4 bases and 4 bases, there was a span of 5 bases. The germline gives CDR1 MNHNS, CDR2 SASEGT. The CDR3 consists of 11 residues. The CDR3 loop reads CASSVIYEQYF. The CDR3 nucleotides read TGTGCCAGCAGTGTTATTTACGAGCAGTACTTC.

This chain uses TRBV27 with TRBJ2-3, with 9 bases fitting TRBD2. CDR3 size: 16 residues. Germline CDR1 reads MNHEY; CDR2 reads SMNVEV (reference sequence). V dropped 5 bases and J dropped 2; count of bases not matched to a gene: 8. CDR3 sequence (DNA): TGTGCCAGCAGTCTTGGACTAGCGATGATCACAGATACGCAGTATTTT. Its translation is CASSLGLAMITDTQYF.

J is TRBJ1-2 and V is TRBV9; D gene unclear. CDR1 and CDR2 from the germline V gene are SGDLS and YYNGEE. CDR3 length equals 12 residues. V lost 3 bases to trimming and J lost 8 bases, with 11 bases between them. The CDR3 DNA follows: TGTGCCAGCAGCGCCGTGACCGCAGGCTACACCTTC. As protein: CASSAVTAGYTF.

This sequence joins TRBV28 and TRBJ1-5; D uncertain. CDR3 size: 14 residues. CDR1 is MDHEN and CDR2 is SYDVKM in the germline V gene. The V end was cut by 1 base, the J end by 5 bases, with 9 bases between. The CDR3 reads CASSLSNHYQPQHF. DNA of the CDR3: TGTGCCAGCAGTTTATCCAACCACTATCAGCCCCAGCATTTT. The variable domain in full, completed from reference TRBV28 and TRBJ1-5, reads DVKVTQSSRYLVKRTGEKVFLECVQDMDHENMFWYRQDPGLGLRLIYFSYDVKMKEKGDIPEGYSVSREKKERFSLILESASTNQTSMYLCASSLSNHYQPQHFGDGTRLSIL.

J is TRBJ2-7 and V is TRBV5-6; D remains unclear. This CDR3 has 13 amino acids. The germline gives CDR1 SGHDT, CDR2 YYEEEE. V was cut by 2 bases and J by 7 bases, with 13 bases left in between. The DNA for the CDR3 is TGTGCCAGCAGCTTAGGCCAGGTACGAGAGCAGTACTTC. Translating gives CASSLGQVREQYF.

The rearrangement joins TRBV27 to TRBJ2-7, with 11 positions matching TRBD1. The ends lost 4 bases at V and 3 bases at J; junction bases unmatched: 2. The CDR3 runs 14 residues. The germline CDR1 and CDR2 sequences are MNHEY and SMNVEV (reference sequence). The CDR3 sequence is CASSSGTGGYEQYF. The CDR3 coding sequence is TGTGCCAGCAGTTCCGGGACAGGGGGCTACGAGCAGTACTTC.

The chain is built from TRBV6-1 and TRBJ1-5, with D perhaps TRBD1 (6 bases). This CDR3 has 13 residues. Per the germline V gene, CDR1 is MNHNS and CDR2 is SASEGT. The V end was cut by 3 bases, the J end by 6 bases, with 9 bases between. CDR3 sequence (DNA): TGTGCCAGCAGTGAGGTCAGGGGTCAGCCCCAGCATTTT. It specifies CASSEVRGQPQHF.

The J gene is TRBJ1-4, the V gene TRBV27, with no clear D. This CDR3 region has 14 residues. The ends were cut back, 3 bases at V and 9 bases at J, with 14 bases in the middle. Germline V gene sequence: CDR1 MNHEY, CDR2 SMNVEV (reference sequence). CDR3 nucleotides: TGTGCCAGCAGTTTTTTCAGAGGGAATCAAAAACTGTTTTTT. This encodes CASSFFRGNQKLFF.

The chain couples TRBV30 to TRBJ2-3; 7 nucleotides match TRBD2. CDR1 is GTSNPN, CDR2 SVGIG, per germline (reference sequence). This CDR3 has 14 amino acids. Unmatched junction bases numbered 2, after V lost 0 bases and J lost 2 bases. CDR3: CAWSVLANTDTQYF. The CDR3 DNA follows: TGTGCCTGGAGTGTACTAGCGAACACAGATACGCAGTATTTT.

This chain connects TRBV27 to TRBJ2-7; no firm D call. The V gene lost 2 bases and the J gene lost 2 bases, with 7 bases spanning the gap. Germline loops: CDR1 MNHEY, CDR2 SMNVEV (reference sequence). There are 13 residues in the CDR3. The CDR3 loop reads CASSLGLPYEQYF. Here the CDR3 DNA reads TGTGCCAGCAGTTTAGGGCTACCCTACGAGCAGTACTTC.

DNA of the CDR3: TGTGCCAGCAGTTTGGGGGGCTTTGAAGAAAAACTGTTTTTT. Protein sequence: CASSLGGFEEKLFF. The chain is built from TRBV27 and TRBJ1-4, with D possibly being TRBD1 (6 bases). The CDR3 has 14 amino acids. Germline values: CDR1 MNHEY, CDR2 SMNVEV (reference sequence). V shed 3 bases and J shed 8 bases, with 13 bases lying between them.

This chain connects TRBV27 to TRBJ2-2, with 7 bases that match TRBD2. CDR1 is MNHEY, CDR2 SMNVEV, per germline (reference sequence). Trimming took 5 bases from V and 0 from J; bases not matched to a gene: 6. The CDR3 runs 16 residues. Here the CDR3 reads CASSAWLAANTGELFF. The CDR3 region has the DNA TGTGCCAGCAGTGCGTGGCTAGCGGCGAACACCGGGGAGCTGTTTTTT.

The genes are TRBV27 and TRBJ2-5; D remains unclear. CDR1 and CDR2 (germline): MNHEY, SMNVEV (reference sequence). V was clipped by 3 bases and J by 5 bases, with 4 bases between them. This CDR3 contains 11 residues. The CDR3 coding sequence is TGTGCCAGCAGTTTCCAGGAGACCCAGTACTTC. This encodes CASSFQETQYF.

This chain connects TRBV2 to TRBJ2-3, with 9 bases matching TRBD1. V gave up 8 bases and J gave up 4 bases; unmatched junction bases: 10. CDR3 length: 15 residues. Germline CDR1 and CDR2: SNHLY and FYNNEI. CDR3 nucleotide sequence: TGTGCCAGCCAAAAGCGGGACAGGGAGTCAGATACGCAGTATTTT. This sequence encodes CASQKRDRESDTQYF.

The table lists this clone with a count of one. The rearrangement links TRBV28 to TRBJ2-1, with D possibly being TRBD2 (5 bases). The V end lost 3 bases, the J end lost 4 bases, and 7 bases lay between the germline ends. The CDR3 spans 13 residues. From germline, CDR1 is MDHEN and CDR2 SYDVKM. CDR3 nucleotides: TGTGCCAGCAGTTTGCGGACTTACAATGAGCAGTTCTTC. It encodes CASSLRTYNEQFF.

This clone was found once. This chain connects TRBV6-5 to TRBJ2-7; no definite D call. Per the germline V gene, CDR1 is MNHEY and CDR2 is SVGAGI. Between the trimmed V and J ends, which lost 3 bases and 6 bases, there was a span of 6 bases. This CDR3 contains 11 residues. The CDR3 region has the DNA TGTGCCAGCAGTTATTATGGCGAGCAGTACTTC. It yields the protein CASSYYGEQYF.

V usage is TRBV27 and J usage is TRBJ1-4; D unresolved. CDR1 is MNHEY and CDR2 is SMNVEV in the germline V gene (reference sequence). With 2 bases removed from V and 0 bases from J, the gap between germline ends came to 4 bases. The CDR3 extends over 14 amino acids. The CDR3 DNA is TGTGCCAGCAGTTTAGTTGCAACTAATGAAAAACTGTTTTTT. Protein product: CASSLVATNEKLFF.

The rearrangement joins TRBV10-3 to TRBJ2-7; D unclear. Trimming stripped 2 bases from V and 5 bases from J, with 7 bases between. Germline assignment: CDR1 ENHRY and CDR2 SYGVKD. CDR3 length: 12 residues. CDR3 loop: CAISEPNHEQYF. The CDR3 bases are TGTGCCATCAGTGAGCCTAATCACGAGCAGTACTTC.

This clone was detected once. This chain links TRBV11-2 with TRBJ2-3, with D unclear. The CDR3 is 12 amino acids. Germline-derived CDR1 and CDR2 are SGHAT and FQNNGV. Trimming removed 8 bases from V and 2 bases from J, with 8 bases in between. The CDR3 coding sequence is TGTGCCAGCTGCCACATCACAGATACGCAGTATTTT. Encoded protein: CASCHITDTQYF.

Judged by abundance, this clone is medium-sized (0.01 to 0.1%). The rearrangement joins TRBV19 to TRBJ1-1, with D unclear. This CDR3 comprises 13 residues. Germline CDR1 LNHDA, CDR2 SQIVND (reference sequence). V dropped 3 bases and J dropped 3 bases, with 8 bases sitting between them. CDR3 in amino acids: CASSITLDTEAFF. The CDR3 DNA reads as TGTGCCAGTAGTATCACCCTTGACACTGAAGCTTTCTTT.